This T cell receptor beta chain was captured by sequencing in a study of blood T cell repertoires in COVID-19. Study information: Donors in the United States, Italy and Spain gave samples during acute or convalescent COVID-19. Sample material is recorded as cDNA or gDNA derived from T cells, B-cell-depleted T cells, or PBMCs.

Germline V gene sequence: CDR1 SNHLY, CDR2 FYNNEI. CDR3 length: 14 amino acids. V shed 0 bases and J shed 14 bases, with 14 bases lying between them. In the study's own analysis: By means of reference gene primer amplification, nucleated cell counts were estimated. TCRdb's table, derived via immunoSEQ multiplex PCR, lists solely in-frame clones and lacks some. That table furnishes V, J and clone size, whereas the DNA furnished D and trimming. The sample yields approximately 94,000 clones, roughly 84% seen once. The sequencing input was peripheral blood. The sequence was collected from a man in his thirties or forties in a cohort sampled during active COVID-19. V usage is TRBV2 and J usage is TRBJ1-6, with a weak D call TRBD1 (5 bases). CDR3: CASSEALLRGALHF. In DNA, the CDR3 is TGTGCCAGCAGTGAAGCCCTACTACGGGGGGCCCTCCACTTT. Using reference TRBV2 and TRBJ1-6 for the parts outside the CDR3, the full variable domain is EPEVTQTPSHQVTQMGQEVILRCVPISNHLYFYWYRQILGQKVEFLVSFYNNEISEKSEIFDDQFSVERPDGSNFTLKIRSTKLEDSAMYFCASSEALLRGALHFGNGTRLTVT.